A selection of T cell receptor beta chains follows, all from one sample in a study of blood T cells in healthy people across ages. TCRdb reanalysed the 5' RACE reads using MiXCR and keeps one entry per CDR3 protein. The sample lists approximately 850,000 distinct CDR3 sequences, approximately 44% occurring once. The source material was blood. Every receptor here comes from a man between 60 and 75 years old in good health. Each CDR3 is given with its conserved first and last residue. Fields, in order: V gene, CDR3 protein.

TRBV20-1	CSARDWDNYGYTF
TRBV5-6	CASSRGSLETQYF
TRBV11-3	CASSNQGRNEQFF
TRBV10-3	CATSSGLGTQYF
TRBV5-4	CASSSVQGENGYTF
TRBV28	CASSLWGSRNTGELFF
TRBV21-1	CASSARDGANTGELFF
TRBV3-1	CASSVGQGAHQPQHF
TRBV14	CASRRTLNSYEQYF
TRBV12-3/TRBV12-4	CASSFREKAYTDTQYF
TRBV20-1	CHHTGAAEYGYTF
TRBV5-1	CASSLVGERGTDTQYF
TRBV9	CASRPSGSSTDTQYF
TRBV7-3	CASSPGRYNEQFF
TRBV28	CASSPSYRSGGGLNEQFF
TRBV9	CASSVEQGVYNEQFF